The next 23 T cell receptor beta chains were all read from a single sample in a study of T cell responses to AZD1222 COVID-19 vaccine. TCRdb's copy holds only in-frame clones and misses some; the assay was immunoSEQ multiplex PCR. The table records some 80,000 clones, around 89% of them present only once. The source was peripheral blood, collected 28 days after the second dose of the MenACWY control vaccine. These receptors all stem from an adult who received the MenACWY meningococcal vaccine as a control.

This clone appeared once. The chain links TRBV14 to TRBJ2-2, with D maybe TRBD1 (5 bases). The CDR3 spans 13 residues. V dropped 3 bases and J dropped 6 bases, with 8 bases sitting between them. The germline gives CDR1 SGHDN, CDR2 FVKESK. The CDR3 DNA is TGTGCCAGCAGCCAGGTCAGGGCCGGGGAGCTGTTTTTT. Translated, it gives CASSQVRAGELFF.

J is TRBJ1-4 and V is TRBV19, with TRBD1 matching over 8 bases. The CDR3 spans 14 residues. With V trimmed by 4 bases and J by 8 bases, 6 bases remained unmatched. Germline loops: CDR1 LNHDA, CDR2 SQIVND (reference sequence). CDR3 coding DNA: TGTGCCAGTAGTAAACAGGGGGTAGGGGAAAAACTGTTTTTT. Its translation: CASSKQGVGEKLFF.

This clone was detected many times. V and J are TRBV9 and TRBJ2-2; D is perhaps TRBD1 (6 bases). Trimming pared 0 bases from V and 3 bases from J, leaving 12 bases between. This CDR3 region has 16 residues. The V gene's germline CDR1 is SGDLS and CDR2 YYNGEE. The CDR3 loop is CASSVGYREHTGELFF. The CDR3 DNA reads TGTGCCAGCAGCGTAGGATACAGGGAACACACCGGGGAGCTGTTTTTT.

The V and J genes are TRBV19 and TRBJ1-3, with D maybe TRBD1 (5 bases). This CDR3 has 16 amino acids. Looked up from germline, CDR1 is LNHDA and CDR2 is SQIVND (reference sequence). The germline V and J ends were trimmed by 4 bases and 0 bases, with 13 bases remaining between them. The CDR3 sequence: CASSTGGVLSGNTIYF. DNA for the CDR3: TGTGCCAGTAGTACCGGGGGGGTCCTCTCTGGAAACACCATATATTTT.

The CDR3 bases are TGTGCCAGTAGTATATCGACAGGACCCTACGAGCAGTACTTC. Amino acids: CASSISTGPYEQYF. The chain couples TRBV19 to TRBJ2-7; possible D gene TRBD1, 6 bases. Between the trimmed V and J ends, which lost 2 bases and 2 bases, there was a span of 10 bases. In germline, CDR1 is LNHDA, CDR2 SQIVND (reference sequence). The CDR3 covers 14 residues.

This clone has only a few counts. J is TRBJ1-2 and V is TRBV28; D uncertain. This CDR3 contains 12 residues. V dropped 5 bases and J dropped 8 bases, with 12 bases sitting between them. Germline V gene sequence: CDR1 MDHEN, CDR2 SYDVKM. The CDR3 DNA sequence: TGTGCCAGCAGTACTGGTCTGCGGGGCTACACCTTC. It specifies CASSTGLRGYTF.

This chain joins TRBV18 and TRBJ1-4; D may be TRBD1 (6 bases). The CDR3 covers 15 residues. Trimming took 6 bases from V and 4 from J, leaving 15 bases between them. CDR1 and CDR2 from the germline V gene are KGHSH and LQKENI. The CDR3 region is CASSDRDTGNEKLFF. In DNA, the CDR3 is TGTGCCAGCTCGGACCGGGACACCGGTAATGAAAAACTGTTTTTT.

The chain employs TRBV19 and TRBJ1-6; unclear D gene. V was pared by 10 bases and J by 6 bases, with 16 bases between. Germline V gene data show CDR1 as LNHDA and CDR2 as SQIVND (reference sequence). This CDR3 spans 14 amino acids. DNA of the CDR3: TGTGCCACCTCCCATCGGGATTTTAATTCACCCCTCCACTTT. This translates into CATSHRDFNSPLHF.

The chain is built from TRBV5-8 and TRBJ1-2, with D possibly matching TRBD1 (6 bases). Looked up from germline, CDR1 is SGHTS and CDR2 is YDEGEE. This CDR3 is 13 amino acids long. Trimming removed 5 bases at V and 4 bases at J, with 12 bases between. CDR3 protein: CASRLDRTYGYTF. The CDR3 bases are TGTGCCAGCAGGTTAGACAGGACCTATGGCTACACCTTC.

The chain uses TRBV5-1 and TRBJ2-1; tentatively, D is TRBD1 (5 bases). V lost 0 bases and J lost 4, with 14 bases in between. This CDR3 has 16 residues. The germline V gene encodes CDR1 SGHRS and CDR2 YFSETQ. CDR3 sequence (DNA): TGCGCCAGCAGCTTGGATCCAGGGTCAGGGTACAATGAGCAGTTCTTC. This encodes CASSLDPGSGYNEQFF. The variable domain in full, completed from reference TRBV5-1 and TRBJ2-1, reads KAGVTQTPRYLIKTRGQQVTLSCSPISGHRSVSWYQQTPGQGLQFLFEYFSETQRNKGNFPGRFSGRQFSNSRSEMNVSTLELGDSALYLCASSLDPGSGYNEQFFGPGTRLTVL.

The gene calls are TRBV6-5 and TRBJ1-1; 9 bases fit TRBD1. The V gene's germline CDR1 is MNHEY and CDR2 SVGAGI. The trim removed 0 bases at V and 11 bases at J, leaving 10 bases unmatched. This CDR3 comprises 15 residues. This CDR3 reads CASSYSSGTGSRAFF. For the CDR3, the DNA is TGTGCCAGCAGTTACTCGTCTGGGACAGGGAGTCGGGCTTTCTTT.

V gene TRBV5-6 combines with J gene TRBJ2-3; no reliable D call. CDR1 is SGHDT and CDR2 is YYEEEE in the germline V gene. V was shortened by 3 bases and J by 5 bases, with 25 bases between the two germline ends. The CDR3 has 18 amino acids. The chain's CDR3 is CASSYQTRTIAGLDTQYF. The CDR3 nucleotides are TGTGCCAGCAGCTACCAGACTCGGACCATAGCTGGCCTAGATACGCAGTATTTT.

V and J are TRBV5-6 and TRBJ1-2; D unclear. V lost 0 bases, J lost 2 bases, and 8 bases lay in between. The CDR3 has 14 residues. Germline CDR1 is SGHDT and CDR2 is YYEEEE. For the CDR3, the DNA is TGTGCCAGCAGCTTGGGGCAGCAAAACTATGGCTACACCTTC. The encoded protein is CASSLGQQNYGYTF.

The chain links TRBV6-1 to TRBJ2-1; D not certain. CDR3 size: 13 residues. CDR1 MNHNS and CDR2 SASEGT come from the germline V gene. Trimming shortened V by 3 bases and J by 5 bases, and 8 bases separated the two germline ends. CDR3 in amino acids: CASSDQDHNEQFF. The DNA of the CDR3 is TGTGCCAGCAGTGATCAGGATCACAATGAGCAGTTCTTC.

In this sample, this clone turned up once. The V call is TRBV6-5, the J call TRBJ1-6; the match to TRBD1 covers 8 bases. V lost 6 bases to trimming and J lost 12 bases; unmatched junction nucleotides: 7. This CDR3 is 13 amino acids long. The V gene's germline CDR1 is MNHEY and CDR2 SVGAGI. The CDR3 DNA follows: TGTGCCAGCAGACAAGGACAGGGCGGACCCCTCCACTTT. Amino acids: CASRQGQGGPLHF.

The chain is built from TRBV3-1 (or the pseudogene TRBV3-2) and TRBJ2-7; maybe TRBD1 (6 bases). V lost 1 base to trimming and J lost 2 bases, with 15 bases between them. From germline, CDR1 is LGHDT and CDR2 YNNKEL (reference sequence). This CDR3 is built from 16 residues. The CDR3 loop is CASSQGGQRPTYEQYF. The CDR3 DNA reads as TGTGCCAGCAGCCAAGGCGGACAGCGACCCACCTACGAGCAGTACTTC.

This clone has only one observation. The chain is built from TRBV19 and TRBJ1-4, with D possibly TRBD1 on 6 matching bases. The length of the CDR3 is 15 residues. Per the germline V gene, CDR1 is LNHDA and CDR2 is SQIVND (reference sequence). V was clipped by 1 base and J by 8 bases, with 14 bases between them. CDR3 sequence (DNA): TGTGCCAGTAGTATAGCGCAGGGGAGAGGCGAAAAACTGTTTTTT. Encoded protein: CASSIAQGRGEKLFF.

The chain couples TRBV7-9 to TRBJ2-7; 11 bases fit TRBD2. Germline CDR1 SEHNR, CDR2 FQNEAQ (reference sequence). The length of the CDR3 is 14 residues. V shed 3 bases and J 6 bases; nucleotides not matched to a gene: 4. Written as DNA, the CDR3 is TGTGCCAGCAGCTTTAGCGGGGGGGCAGGCGAGCAGTACTTC. It translates to CASSFSGGAGEQYF.

The chain carries TRBV9 and TRBJ2-3; D is perhaps TRBD1 or TRBD2 (5 bases each). CDR1 is SGDLS, CDR2 YYNGEE, per germline. Trimming removed 4 bases from V and 4 bases from J, with 16 bases in between. This CDR3 comprises 15 residues. The CDR3 sequence is CASSPVPGPADTQYF. CDR3 coding DNA: TGTGCCAGCAGCCCGGTCCCGGGACCTGCAGATACGCAGTATTTT.

This clone occurred a few times. V and J are TRBV7-8 and TRBJ1-4; 7 nucleotides match TRBD1. Germline assignment: CDR1 SGHVS and CDR2 FQNEAQ. The CDR3 length is 16 residues. Germline trimming cut 6 bases from V and 6 bases from J; bases unmatched to any gene: 13. The CDR3 sequence: CASSTGPRTGDEKLFF. The CDR3 bases are TGTGCCAGCAGTACGGGTCCGAGGACAGGCGATGAAAAACTGTTTTTT. The full variable domain, its missing parts supplied by reference TRBV7-8 and TRBJ1-4, is GAGVSQSPRYKVAKRGQDVALRCDPISGHVSLFWYQQALGQGPEFLTYFQNEAQLDKSGLPSDRFFAERPEGSVSTLKIQRTQQEDSAVYLCASSTGPRTGDEKLFFGSGTQLSVL.

The gene calls are TRBV11-3 and TRBJ2-2, with D possibly being TRBD2 (7 bases). V was trimmed by 5 bases and J by 8 bases, leaving 15 bases between them. This CDR3 contains 14 residues. Germline lookup yields CDR1 SGHNT and CDR2 YENEEA. For the CDR3, the DNA is TGTGCCAGCAGCCCTGCCGCGGGGGCAGGGGAGCTGTTTTTT. Encoded protein: CASSPAAGAGELFF.

The chain carries TRBV28 and TRBJ1-1, with unresolved D. This CDR3 contains 12 residues. With 7 bases removed from V and 6 bases from J, the gap between germline ends came to 12 bases. Per the germline V gene, CDR1 is MDHEN and CDR2 is SYDVKM. CDR3 nucleotide sequence: TGTGCCAGCAACTCGCAGAGTCCTGAAGCTTTCTTT. This gives the protein CASNSQSPEAFF. The entire variable domain, with the rest obtained from reference TRBV28 and TRBJ1-1, is as follows: DVKVTQSSRYLVKRTGEKVFLECVQDMDHENMFWYRQDPGLGLRLIYFSYDVKMKEKGDIPEGYSVSREKKERFSLILESASTNQTSMYLCASNSQSPEAFFGQGTRLTVV.

The rearrangement links TRBV12-3 or TRBV12-4 to TRBJ2-5; D is unclear. The CDR3 is made up of 13 amino acids. V lost 8 bases, J lost 1 base, and 11 bases lay in between. The CDR3, as DNA: TGTGCCAGCTCCTCACAGCTCCAAGAGACCCAGTACTTC. Translated, it gives CASSSQLQETQYF.